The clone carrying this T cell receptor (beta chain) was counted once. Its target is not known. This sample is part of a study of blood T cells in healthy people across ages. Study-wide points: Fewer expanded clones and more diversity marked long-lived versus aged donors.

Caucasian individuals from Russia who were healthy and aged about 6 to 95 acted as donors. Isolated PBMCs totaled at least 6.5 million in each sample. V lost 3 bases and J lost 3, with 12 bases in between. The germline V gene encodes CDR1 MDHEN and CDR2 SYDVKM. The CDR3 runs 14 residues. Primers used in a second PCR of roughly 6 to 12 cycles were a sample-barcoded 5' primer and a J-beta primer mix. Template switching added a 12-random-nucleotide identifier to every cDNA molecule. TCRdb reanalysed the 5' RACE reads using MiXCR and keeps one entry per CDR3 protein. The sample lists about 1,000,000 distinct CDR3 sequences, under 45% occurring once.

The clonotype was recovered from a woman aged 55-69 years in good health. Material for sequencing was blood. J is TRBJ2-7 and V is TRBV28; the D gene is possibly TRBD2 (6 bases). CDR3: CASSLAGTHYEQYF. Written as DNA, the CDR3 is TGTGCCAGCAGTTTGGCCGGGACTCACTACGAGCAGTACTTC.